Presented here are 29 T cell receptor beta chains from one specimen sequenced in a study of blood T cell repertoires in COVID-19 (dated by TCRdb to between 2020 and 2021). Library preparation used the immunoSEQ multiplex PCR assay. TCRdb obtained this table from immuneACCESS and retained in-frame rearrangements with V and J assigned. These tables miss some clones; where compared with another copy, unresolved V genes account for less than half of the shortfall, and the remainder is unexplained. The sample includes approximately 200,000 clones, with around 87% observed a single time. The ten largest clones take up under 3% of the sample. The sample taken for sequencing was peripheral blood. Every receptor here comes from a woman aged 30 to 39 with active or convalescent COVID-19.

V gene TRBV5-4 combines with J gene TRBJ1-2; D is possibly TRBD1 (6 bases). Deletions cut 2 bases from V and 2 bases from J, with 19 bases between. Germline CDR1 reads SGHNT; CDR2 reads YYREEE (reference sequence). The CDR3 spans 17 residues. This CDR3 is CASSFRTGTKENYGYTF. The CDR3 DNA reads TGTGCCAGCAGCTTCCGTACAGGGACGAAAGAAAACTATGGCTACACCTTC.

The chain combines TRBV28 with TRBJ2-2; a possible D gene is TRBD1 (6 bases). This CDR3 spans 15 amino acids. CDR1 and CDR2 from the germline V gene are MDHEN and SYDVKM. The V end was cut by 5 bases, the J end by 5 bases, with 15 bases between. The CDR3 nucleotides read TGTGCCAGCAGTACTTCAGGGGAAGGGACCGGGGAGCTGTTTTTT. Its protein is CASSTSGEGTGELFF.

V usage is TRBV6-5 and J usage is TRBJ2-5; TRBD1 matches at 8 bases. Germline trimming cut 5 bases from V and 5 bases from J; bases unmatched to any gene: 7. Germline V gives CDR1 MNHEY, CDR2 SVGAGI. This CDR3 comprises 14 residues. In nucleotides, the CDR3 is TGTGCCAGCAGTCCTAGGACAGGGTGGGAGACCCAGTACTTC. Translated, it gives CASSPRTGWETQYF.

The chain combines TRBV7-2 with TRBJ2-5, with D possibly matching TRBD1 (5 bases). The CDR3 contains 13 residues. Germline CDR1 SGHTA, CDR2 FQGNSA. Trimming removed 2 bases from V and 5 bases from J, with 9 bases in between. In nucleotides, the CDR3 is TGTGCCAGCAGCTTAAGGCCAGGGGAGACCCAGTACTTC. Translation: CASSLRPGETQYF.

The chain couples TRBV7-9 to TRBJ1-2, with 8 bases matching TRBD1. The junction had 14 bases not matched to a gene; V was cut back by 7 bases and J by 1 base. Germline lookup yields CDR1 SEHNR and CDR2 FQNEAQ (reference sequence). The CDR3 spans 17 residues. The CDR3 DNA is TGTGCCAGCATCCTAGGGGGACAGGTCGATATTAACTATGGCTACACCTTC. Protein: CASILGGQVDINYGYTF. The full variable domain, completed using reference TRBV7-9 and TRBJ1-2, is DTGVSQNPRHKITKRGQNVTFRCDPISEHNRLYWYRQTLGQGPEFLTYFQNEAQLEKSRLLSDRFSAERPKGSFSTLEIQRTEQGDSAMYLCASILGGQVDINYGYTFGSGTRLTVV.

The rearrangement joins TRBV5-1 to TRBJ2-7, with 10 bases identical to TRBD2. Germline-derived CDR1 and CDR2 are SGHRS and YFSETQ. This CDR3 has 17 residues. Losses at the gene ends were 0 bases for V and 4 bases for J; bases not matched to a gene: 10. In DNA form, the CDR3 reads TGCGCCAGCAGCTTGGGTCTAGCGGGGGCATATCGGTACGAGCAGTACTTC. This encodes CASSLGLAGAYRYEQYF.

CDR3 nucleotides: TGTGCCAGCACCATGGAGGTGGGGGGAGAAGCTTTCTTT. This codes for CASTMEVGGEAFF. V and J are TRBV3-1 (or the pseudogene TRBV3-2) and TRBJ1-1; weak D call: TRBD1 (5 bases). Trimming took off 7 bases at V and 8 bases at J, with 17 bases between the two ends. CDR3 length: 13 amino acids. Looked up from germline, CDR1 is LGHDT and CDR2 is YNNKEL (reference sequence).

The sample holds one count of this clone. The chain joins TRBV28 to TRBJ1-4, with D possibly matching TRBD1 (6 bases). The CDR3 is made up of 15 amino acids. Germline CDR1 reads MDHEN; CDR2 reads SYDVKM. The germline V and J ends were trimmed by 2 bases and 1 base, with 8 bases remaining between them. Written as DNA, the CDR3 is TGTGCCAGCAGTTTAGTCAGGGGAACTAATGAAAAACTGTTTTTT. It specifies CASSLVRGTNEKLFF.

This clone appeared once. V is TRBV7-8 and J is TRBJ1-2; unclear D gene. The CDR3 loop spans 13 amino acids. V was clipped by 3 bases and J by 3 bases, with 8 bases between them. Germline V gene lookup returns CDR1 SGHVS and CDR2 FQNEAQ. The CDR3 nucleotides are TGTGCCAGCAGCTTTGCGCGGGACTATGGCTACACCTTC. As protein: CASSFARDYGYTF. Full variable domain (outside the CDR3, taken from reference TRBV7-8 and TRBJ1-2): GAGVSQSPRYKVAKRGQDVALRCDPISGHVSLFWYQQALGQGPEFLTYFQNEAQLDKSGLPSDRFFAERPEGSVSTLKIQRTQQEDSAVYLCASSFARDYGYTFGSGTRLTVV.

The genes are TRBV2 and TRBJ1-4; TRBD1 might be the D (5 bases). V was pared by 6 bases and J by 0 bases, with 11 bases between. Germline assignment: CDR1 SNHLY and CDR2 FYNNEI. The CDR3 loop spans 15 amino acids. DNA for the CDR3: TGTGCCAGCAGATTTCGACAGACAACTAATGAAAAACTGTTTTTT. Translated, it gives CASRFRQTTNEKLFF.

DNA of the CDR3: TGTGCCACCAGTGACCGGACAGGGAGAAATTCACCCCTCCACTTT. It codes for CATSDRTGRNSPLHF. The chain carries TRBV24-1 and TRBJ1-6, with TRBD1 identical over 8 bases. After removal of 4 bases from V and 7 bases from J, the junction contained 5 bases not matched to a gene. Germline CDR1 is KGHDR and CDR2 is SFDVKD. The CDR3 is 15 amino acids.

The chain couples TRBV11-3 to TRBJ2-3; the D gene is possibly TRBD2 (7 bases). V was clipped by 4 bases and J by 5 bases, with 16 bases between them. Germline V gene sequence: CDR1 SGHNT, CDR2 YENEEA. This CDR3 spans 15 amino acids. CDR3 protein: CASSSEGGRGDTQYF. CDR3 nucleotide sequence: TGTGCCAGCAGCTCCGAGGGGGGGCGGGGAGATACGCAGTATTTT.

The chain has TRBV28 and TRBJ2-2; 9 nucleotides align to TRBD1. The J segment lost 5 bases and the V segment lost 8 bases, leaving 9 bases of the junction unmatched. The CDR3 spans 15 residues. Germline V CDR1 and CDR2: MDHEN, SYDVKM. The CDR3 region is CASEMTGGKTGELFF. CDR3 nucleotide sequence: TGTGCCAGCGAAATGACAGGGGGAAAAACCGGGGAGCTGTTTTTT.

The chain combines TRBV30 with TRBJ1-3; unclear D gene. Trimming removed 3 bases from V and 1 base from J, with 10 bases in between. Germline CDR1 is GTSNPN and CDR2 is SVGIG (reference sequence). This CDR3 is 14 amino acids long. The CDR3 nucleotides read TGTGCCTGGAGCACTGGGAGGTCTGGAAACACCATATATTTT. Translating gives CAWSTGRSGNTIYF.

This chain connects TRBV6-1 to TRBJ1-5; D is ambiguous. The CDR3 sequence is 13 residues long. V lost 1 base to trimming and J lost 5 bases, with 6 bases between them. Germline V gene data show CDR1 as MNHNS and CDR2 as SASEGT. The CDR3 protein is CASSEDRDQPQHF. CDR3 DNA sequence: TGTGCCAGCAGTGAAGACCGGGATCAGCCCCAGCATTTT.

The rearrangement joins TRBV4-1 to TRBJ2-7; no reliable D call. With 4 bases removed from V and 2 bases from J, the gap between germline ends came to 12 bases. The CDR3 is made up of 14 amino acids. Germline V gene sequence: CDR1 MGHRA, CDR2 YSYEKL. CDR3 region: CASSPPLQPYEQYF. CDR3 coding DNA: TGCGCCAGCAGCCCGCCGTTACAACCCTACGAGCAGTACTTC.

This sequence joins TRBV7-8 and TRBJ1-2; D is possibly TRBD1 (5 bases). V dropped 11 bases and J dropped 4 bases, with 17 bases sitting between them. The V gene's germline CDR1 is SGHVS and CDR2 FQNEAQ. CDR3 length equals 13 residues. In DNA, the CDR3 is TGTGCCGCATCAACTTTGGGGGGCTATGGCTACACCTTC. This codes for CAASTLGGYGYTF.

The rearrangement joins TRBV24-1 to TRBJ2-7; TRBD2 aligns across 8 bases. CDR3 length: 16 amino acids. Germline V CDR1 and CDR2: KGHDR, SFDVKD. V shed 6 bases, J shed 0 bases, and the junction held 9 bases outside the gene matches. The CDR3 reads CATSIPRGGSSYEQYF. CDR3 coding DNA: TGTGCCACCAGTATCCCTCGGGGGGGGAGCTCCTACGAGCAGTACTTC.

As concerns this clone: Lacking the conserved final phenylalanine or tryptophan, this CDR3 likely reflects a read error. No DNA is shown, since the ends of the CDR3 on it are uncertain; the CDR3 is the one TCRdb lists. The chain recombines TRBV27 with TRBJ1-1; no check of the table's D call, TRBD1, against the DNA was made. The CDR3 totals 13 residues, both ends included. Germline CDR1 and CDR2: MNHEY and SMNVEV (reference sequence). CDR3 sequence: CASRSHGQGIFIL.

CDR3 sequence (DNA): TGTGCCAGCAGTTTAGCTGAGGACAATGAGCAGTTCTTC. This encodes CASSLAEDNEQFF. The chain is built from TRBV12-3 or TRBV12-4 and TRBJ2-1; D is unresolved. Deletions cut 0 bases from V and 5 bases from J, with 5 bases between. This CDR3 comprises 13 residues.

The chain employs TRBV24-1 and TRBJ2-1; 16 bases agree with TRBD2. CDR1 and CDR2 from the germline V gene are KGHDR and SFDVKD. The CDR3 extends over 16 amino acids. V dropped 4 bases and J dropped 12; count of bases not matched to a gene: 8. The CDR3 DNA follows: TGTGCCACCAGTGACAAGGGGACTAGCGGGGGGGCGGTGCAGTTCTTC. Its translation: CATSDKGTSGGAVQFF.

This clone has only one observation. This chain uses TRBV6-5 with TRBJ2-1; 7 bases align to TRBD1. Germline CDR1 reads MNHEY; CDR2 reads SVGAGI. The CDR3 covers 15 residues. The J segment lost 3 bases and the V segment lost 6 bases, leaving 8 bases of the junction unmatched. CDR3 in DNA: TGTGCCAGCAGCCGAGACAGGGCAAGCTACAATGAGCAGTTCTTC. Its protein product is CASSRDRASYNEQFF.

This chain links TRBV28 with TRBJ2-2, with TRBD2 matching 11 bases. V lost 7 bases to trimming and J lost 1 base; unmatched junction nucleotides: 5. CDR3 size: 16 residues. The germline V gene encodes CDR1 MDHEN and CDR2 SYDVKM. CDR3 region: CASTGTSGGNTGELFF. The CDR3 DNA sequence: TGTGCCAGCACCGGGACTAGCGGAGGGAACACCGGGGAGCTGTTTTTT.

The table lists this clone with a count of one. As DNA, the CDR3 is TGTGCCAGCAGTTACGGGCCCAAAAACATTCAGTACTTC. This encodes CASSYGPKNIQYF. V gene TRBV6-5 combines with J gene TRBJ2-4; no definite D call. Germline V CDR1 and CDR2: MNHEY, SVGAGI. Trimming shortened V by 2 bases and J by 2 bases, and 4 bases separated the two germline ends. The CDR3 is made up of 13 amino acids.

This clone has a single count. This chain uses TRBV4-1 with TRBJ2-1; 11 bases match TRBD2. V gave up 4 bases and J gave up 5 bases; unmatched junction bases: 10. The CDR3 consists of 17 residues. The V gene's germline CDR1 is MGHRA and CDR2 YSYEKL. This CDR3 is CASSLLAGGHPNNEQFF. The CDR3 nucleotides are TGCGCCAGCAGCCTGCTAGCGGGAGGTCACCCGAACAATGAGCAGTTCTTC.

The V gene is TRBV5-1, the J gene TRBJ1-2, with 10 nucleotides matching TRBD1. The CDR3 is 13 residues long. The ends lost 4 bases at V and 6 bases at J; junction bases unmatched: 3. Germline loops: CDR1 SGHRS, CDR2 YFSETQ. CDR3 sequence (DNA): TGCGCCAGCAGCGCCGGGACAGGGGATGGCTACACCTTC. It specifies CASSAGTGDGYTF.

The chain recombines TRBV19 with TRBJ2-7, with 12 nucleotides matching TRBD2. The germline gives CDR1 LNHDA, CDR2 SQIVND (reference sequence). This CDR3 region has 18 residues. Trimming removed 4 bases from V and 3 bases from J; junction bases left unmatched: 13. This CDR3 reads CASSTRPFSSGGGYEQYF. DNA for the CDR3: TGTGCCAGTAGTACCAGACCCTTCTCTAGCGGGGGGGGCTACGAGCAGTACTTC. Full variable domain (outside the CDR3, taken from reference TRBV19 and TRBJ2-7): DGGITQSPKYLFRKEGQNVTLSCEQNLNHDAMYWYRQDPGQGLRLIYYSQIVNDFQKGDIAEGYSVSREKKESFPLTVTSAQKNPTAFYLCASSTRPFSSGGGYEQYFGPGTRLTVT.

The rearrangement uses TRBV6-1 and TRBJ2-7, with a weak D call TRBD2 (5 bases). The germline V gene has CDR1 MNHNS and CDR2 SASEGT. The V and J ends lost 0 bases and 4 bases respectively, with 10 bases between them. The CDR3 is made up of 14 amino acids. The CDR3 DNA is TGTGCCAGCAGTGAAGCGGGAGATGGGTACGAGCAGTACTTC. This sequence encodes CASSEAGDGYEQYF.

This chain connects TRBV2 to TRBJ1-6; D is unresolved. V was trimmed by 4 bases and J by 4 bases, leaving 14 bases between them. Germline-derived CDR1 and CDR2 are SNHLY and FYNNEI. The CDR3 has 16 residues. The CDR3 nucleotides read TGTGCCAGCAGTGCCGGGAGGAGAGGATATAATTCACCCCTCCACTTT. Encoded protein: CASSAGRRGYNSPLHF.